These 17 T cell receptor beta chains were all obtained from the same sample, sequenced in a study of tumor-infiltrating lymphocytes in localized non-small cell lung cancer. Libraries were prepared by immunoSEQ multiplex PCR; TCRdb keeps only in-frame clonotypes and omits some of them. In the table there are 13,000 to 15,000 clones, around two thirds of which are singletons. Specimen: uninvolved lung tissue not adjacent to the tumor. These TCRs come from a human donor with non-small cell lung cancer.

The genes are TRBV11-1 and TRBJ2-7; D might be TRBD1 (5 bases). CDR3 size: 11 residues. V lost 6 bases to trimming and J lost 7 bases, with 10 bases between them. Germline V gene sequence: CDR1 SGHAT, CDR2 FQDESV (reference sequence). The CDR3 DNA reads TGTGCCAGCAGTTCAGGGTGGGAGCAGTACTTC. This encodes CASSSGWEQYF.

This chain connects TRBV2 to TRBJ1-5; D may be TRBD1 (5 bases). V dropped 3 bases and J dropped 6 bases, with 18 bases sitting between them. CDR1 and CDR2 from the germline V gene are SNHLY and FYNNEI. The CDR3 covers 16 residues. CDR3 loop: CASSDQSGVRGQPQHF. The CDR3 DNA reads TGTGCCAGCAGTGACCAAAGCGGAGTGAGGGGTCAGCCCCAGCATTTT.

This clone was counted once. The chain couples TRBV2 to TRBJ2-4, with D possibly called TRBD1 or TRBD2 (5 bases each). V was clipped by 4 bases and J by 7 bases, with 17 bases between them. The CDR3 spans 15 residues. Germline CDR1 is SNHLY and CDR2 is FYNNEI. The CDR3 reads CASSVIGGSLNIQYF. The CDR3 DNA follows: TGTGCCAGCAGTGTCATTGGGGGAAGTTTGAACATTCAGTACTTC.

This clone was seen a few times. The chain carries TRBV29-1 and TRBJ2-1; 8 bases map to TRBD1. CDR1 SQVTM and CDR2 ANQGSEA come from the germline V gene. The CDR3 consists of 15 residues. With V trimmed by 5 bases and J by 0 bases, 6 bases remained unmatched. The chain's CDR3 is CSVLRGHSSYNEQFF. The DNA for the CDR3 is TGCAGCGTTCTCAGGGGGCACAGCTCCTACAATGAGCAGTTCTTC.

This clone came up once. The chain combines TRBV6-5 with TRBJ2-7; 7 positions match TRBD2. Germline trimming cut 7 bases from V and 13 bases from J; bases unmatched to any gene: 10. Germline assignment: CDR1 MNHEY and CDR2 SVGAGI. The CDR3 consists of 11 residues. CDR3 DNA: TGTGCCAGCACCCTGGCGGGAGAGGAATACTTC. It encodes CASTLAGEEYF.

This rearrangement joins TRBV27 to TRBJ2-6; D is unclear. The ends were cut back, 4 bases at V and 0 bases at J, with 7 bases in the middle. Germline lookup yields CDR1 MNHEY and CDR2 SMNVEV (reference sequence). The CDR3 sequence is 15 residues long. In DNA, the CDR3 is TGTGCCAGCAGTTCACTGGGCTCTGGGGCCAACGTCCTGACTTTC. It encodes CASSSLGSGANVLTF.

This clone was found a few times. The gene calls are TRBV6-5 and TRBJ2-7, with D tentatively TRBD2 (5 bases). The V end was cut by 10 bases, the J end by 2 bases, with 15 bases between. The V gene's germline CDR1 is MNHEY and CDR2 SVGAGI. This CDR3 region has 13 residues. In nucleotides, the CDR3 is TGTGCCACCGGTGGTAGCGAGACCTACGAGCAGTACTTC. Encoded protein: CATGGSETYEQYF.

Written as DNA, the CDR3 is TGTGCCAGCAGCTTAGGAACAGGTCAGCCCCAGCATTTT. This translates into CASSLGTGQPQHF. This chain uses TRBV13 with TRBJ1-5; D may be TRBD1 (5 bases). Trimming took 0 bases from V and 6 from J, leaving 6 bases between them. This CDR3 is 13 amino acids long. The V gene's germline CDR1 is PRHDT and CDR2 FYEKMQ (reference sequence). Full variable domain (rest looked up from reference TRBV13 and TRBJ1-5): AAGVIQSPRHLIKEKRETATLKCYPIPRHDTVYWYQQGPGQDPQFLISFYEKMQSDKGSIPDRFSAQQFSDYHSELNMSSLELGDSALYFCASSLGTGQPQHFGDGTRLSIL.

This chain links TRBV10-3 with TRBJ2-5; 9 bases are a match to TRBD2. From germline, CDR1 is ENHRY and CDR2 SYGVKD. The CDR3 contains 13 residues. V lost 11 bases to trimming and J lost 2 bases; unmatched junction nucleotides: 6. The CDR3 nucleotides are TGTGCCGGGTCTAGCGGGAATCAAGAGACCCAGTACTTC. Protein sequence: CAGSSGNQETQYF.

This clone has more than one count but fewer than ten. The chain combines TRBV9 with TRBJ2-7, with D possibly matching TRBD1 (6 bases). CDR1 and CDR2 (germline): SGDLS, YYNGEE. Trimming removed 4 bases at V and 2 bases at J, with 13 bases between. The CDR3 has 14 amino acids. CDR3 DNA sequence: TGTGCCAGCAGCCCCCGACAGGACACCTACGAGCAGTACTTC. Its translation is CASSPRQDTYEQYF. The whole variable domain, remainder taken from reference TRBV9 and TRBJ2-7, is DSGVTQTPKHLITATGQRVTLRCSPRSGDLSVYWYQQSLDQGLQFLIQYYNGEERAKGNILERFSAQQFPDLHSELNLSSLELGDSALYFCASSPRQDTYEQYFGPGTRLTVT.

The chain couples TRBV28 to TRBJ2-5; 13 bases are a match to TRBD2. Near its end, the DNA agrees better with TRBJ2-7, so the J call may be wrong. Germline CDR1 is MDHEN and CDR2 is SYDVKM. The CDR3 has 15 amino acids. This CDR3 reads CASSSTSGRLYEQYF. The DNA of the CDR3 is TGTGCCAGCAGCTCGACTAGCGGGAGGCTCTACGAGCAGTACTTC.

This clone was observed a handful of times. This chain links TRBV25-1 with TRBJ2-2; tentatively, D is TRBD2 (7 bases). V was pared by 1 base and J by 3 bases, with 12 bases between. The CDR3 contains 16 residues. The germline V gene has CDR1 MGHDK and CDR2 SYGVNS. The CDR3 DNA follows: TGTGCCAGCAGTGAATGGGGGGGGGCCTACACCGGGGAGCTGTTTTTT. Amino acid sequence: CASSEWGGAYTGELFF.

This clone was recorded a few times. In DNA, the CDR3 is TGTGCCAGCAGTTTATCGGGGGGAGGGGGTCAGCCCCAGCATTTT. Translated, it gives CASSLSGGGGQPQHF. V gene TRBV27 combines with J gene TRBJ1-5, with D possibly TRBD1 on 6 matching bases. The CDR3 loop spans 15 amino acids. Deletions cut 0 bases from V and 6 bases from J, with 12 bases between. Germline CDR1 MNHEY, CDR2 SMNVEV (reference sequence).

The chain has TRBV2 and TRBJ2-7; 8 bases map to TRBD2. J lost 0 bases, V lost 6 bases, and 10 bases had no gene match. Germline CDR1 is SNHLY and CDR2 is FYNNEI. The CDR3 has 16 residues. In nucleotides, the CDR3 is TGTGCCAGCAGCCCCTTAGCGGGGACTAGCTCCTACGAGCAGTACTTC. Translating it yields CASSPLAGTSSYEQYF.

The genes are TRBV9 and TRBJ2-5; the D is unclear. This CDR3 comprises 14 residues. Germline CDR1 reads SGDLS; CDR2 reads YYNGEE. V lost 2 bases and J lost 5, with 13 bases in between. As DNA, the CDR3 is TGTGCCAGCAGCGTGACCTCGGTAGGGGAGACCCAGTACTTC. Translating it yields CASSVTSVGETQYF.

The table lists this clone with a count of one. The CDR3 loop is CAWSWGAEQFF. In nucleotides, the CDR3 is TGTGCCTGGAGCTGGGGGGCTGAGCAGTTCTTC. The genes are TRBV30 and TRBJ2-1; D possibly matches TRBD1 or TRBD2 (6 bases each). V was shortened by 3 bases and J by 9 bases, with 9 bases between the two germline ends. This CDR3 contains 11 residues. Germline V gene data show CDR1 as GTSNPN and CDR2 as SVGIG (reference sequence). The whole variable domain, filled in from reference TRBV30 and TRBJ2-1, reads SQTIHQWPATLVQPVGSPLSLECTVEGTSNPNLYWYRQAAGRGLQLLFYSVGIGQISSEVPQNLSASRPQDRQFILSSKKLLLSDSGFYLCAWSWGAEQFFGPGTRLTVL.

The V and J genes are TRBV7-8 and TRBJ1-4; TRBD1 matches 8 bases. After removal of 5 bases from V and 8 bases from J, the junction contained 10 bases not matched to a gene. Germline CDR1 is SGHVS and CDR2 is FQNEAQ. The CDR3 totals 15 residues. The CDR3 loop is CASSPGGQGWEKLFF. DNA of the CDR3: TGTGCCAGCAGCCCCGGAGGACAGGGTTGGGAAAAACTGTTTTTT.